This TCR beta chain was identified during a study of blood T cell repertoires in COVID-19. Study summary: T cells, B-cell-depleted T cells, or PBMCs provided the cDNA or gDNA that served as material.

Germline V gene data show CDR1 as SEHNR and CDR2 as FQNEAQ (reference sequence). This CDR3 is 16 amino acids long. V was pared by 1 base and J by 5 bases, with 15 bases between. Measured with immunoSEQ multiplex PCR; TCRdb has only the in-frame clones, and not every one. The table has roughly 91,000 clones, around 80% seen once. The genes are TRBV7-9 and TRBJ1-3; maybe TRBD1 (6 bases). This receptor was obtained from an older man with acute or convalescent COVID-19. The sample comprised peripheral blood. CDR3: CASSLGGRQVRNTIYF. CDR3 sequence (DNA): TGTGCCAGCAGCTTAGGTGGGAGACAGGTCCGAAACACCATATATTTT.